The sequence of this TCR beta chain was determined in a study of PD-L1 blockade in urothelial cancer. Germline CDR1 MNHEY, CDR2 SMNVEV (reference sequence). The CDR3 length is 13 residues. Trimming stripped 8 bases from V and 0 bases from J, with 11 bases between. What went into each PCR as a spike was synthetic TCR analog templates. Clones were sequenced by immunoSEQ multiplex PCR, and TCRdb holds only the in-frame ones, with some missing. The sample holds 85,000 to 130,000 clones; 91% are singletons and the top ten take around 0.9%. The patients' disease, urothelial carcinoma, was locally advanced or metastatic. Anywhere from 1 to 8 samples came from each patient, spanning pretreatment and on-treatment.

This chain connects TRBV27 to TRBJ2-7, with a possible D match to TRBD1 (6 bases). Sequences were derived from PBMCs, sampled around atezolizumab (anti-PD-L1) treatment. The clonotype comes from a woman over 75 with urothelial cancer. DNA of the CDR3: TGTGCCAGCCGCCAGGGGAGCTCCTACGAGCAGTACTTC. The encoded protein is CASRQGSSYEQYF.